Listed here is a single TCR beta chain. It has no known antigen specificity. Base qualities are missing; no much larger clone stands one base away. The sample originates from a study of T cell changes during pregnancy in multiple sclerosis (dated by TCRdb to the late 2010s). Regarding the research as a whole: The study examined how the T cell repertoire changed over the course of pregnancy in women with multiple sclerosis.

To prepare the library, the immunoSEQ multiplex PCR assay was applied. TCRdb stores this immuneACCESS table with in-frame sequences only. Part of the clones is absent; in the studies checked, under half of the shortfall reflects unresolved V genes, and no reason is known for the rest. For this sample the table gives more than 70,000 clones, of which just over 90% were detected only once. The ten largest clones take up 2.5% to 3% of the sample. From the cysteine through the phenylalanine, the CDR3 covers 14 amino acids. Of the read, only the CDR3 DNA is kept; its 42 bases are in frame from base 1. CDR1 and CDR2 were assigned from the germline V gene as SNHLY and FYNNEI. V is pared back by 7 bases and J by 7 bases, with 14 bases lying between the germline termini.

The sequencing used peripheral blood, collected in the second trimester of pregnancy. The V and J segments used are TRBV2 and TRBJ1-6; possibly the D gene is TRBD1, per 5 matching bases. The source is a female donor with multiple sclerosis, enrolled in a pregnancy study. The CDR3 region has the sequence CASTKGQGNSPLHF. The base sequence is TGTGCCAGCACCAAGGGGCAGGGCAATTCACCCCTCCACTTT.